The sequence of this T cell receptor beta chain was determined in a study of cytotoxic CD8 clonotypes in ibrutinib-treated CLL. For the study at large: A median about 11 months of treatment, range 6 to 36, preceded the collection of response samples.

This CDR3 spans 18 amino acids. Assay used: immunoSEQ multiplex PCR; TCRdb lists only in-frame clones, some missing. Found here are about 200,000 clones, 70% of them singletons; the top ten hold roughly 5.9%. The clonotype comes from a human donor with chronic lymphocytic leukemia. The sequenced sample was PBMCs, obtained after 12 months of ibrutinib treatment. The chain links TRBV1 to TRBJ1-5. TRBV1 constitutes a pseudogene. CDR3 sequence (DNA): TGCACCAGCAGCCAAGATTCCTTGGACGAGAAGAACAATCAGCCCCAGCATTTT. Translated: CTSSQDSLDEKNNQPQHF.